The 19 T cell receptor beta chains below were found in one sample sequenced in a study of response to subunit inactivated influenza vaccine. TCRdb analysed the RT-PCR reads with MiXCR anew, one entry per CDR3 protein. Among some 480,000 distinct CDR3 sequences listed, about 10% were seen once. The sequences come from PBMCs from blood, collected around seven weeks after vaccination. These receptors were taken from a man aged 45-65 years who received an inactivated influenza vaccine.

The V gene is TRBV20-1, the J gene TRBJ2-7, with a weak D call TRBD2 (5 bases). This CDR3 comprises 16 residues. The germline gives CDR1 DFQATT, CDR2 SNEGSKA (reference sequence). The V and J ends lost 3 bases and 3 bases respectively, with 21 bases between them. DNA for the CDR3: TGCAGTGCTAGGAATCCCACATCCGTGGGGAGCTACGAGCAGTACTTC. Protein sequence: CSARNPTSVGSYEQYF.

The chain employs TRBV3-1 and TRBJ2-4, with a tentative D call TRBD1 (5 bases). V was cut by 0 bases and J by 13 bases, with 13 bases left in between. There are 13 residues in the CDR3. The germline V gene has CDR1 LGHDT and CDR2 YNNKEL (reference sequence). The CDR3, as DNA: TGTGCCAGCAGCCAAGACGCCCCAGGACAACAGTACTTC. It encodes CASSQDAPGQQYF.

This clonotype was detected ten times or more. J is TRBJ2-5 and V is TRBV4-3; 8 bases agree with TRBD1. This CDR3 comprises 15 residues. V shed 4 bases and J 5 bases; nucleotides not matched to a gene: 9. Germline V gives CDR1 LGHNA, CDR2 YSLEER. As DNA, the CDR3 is TGCGCCAGCAGCCTAAGCGGACAGGGTCGGGAGACCCAGTACTTC. This sequence encodes CASSLSGQGRETQYF.

V gene TRBV5-1 combines with J gene TRBJ2-3, with D possibly matching TRBD1 (5 bases). CDR1 SGHRS and CDR2 YFSETQ come from the germline V gene. V was shortened by 5 bases and J by 4 bases, with 14 bases between the two germline ends. There are 14 residues in the CDR3. CDR3 loop: CASSGPGRADTQYF. CDR3 DNA: TGCGCCAGCAGTGGGCCAGGGCGAGCAGATACGCAGTATTTT.

In regard to this clonotype: Possible read error: a much larger clone is one base away. This chain connects TRBV4-3 to TRBJ2-3, with D unclear. Germline-derived CDR1 and CDR2 are LGHNA and YSLEER. Deletions cut 2 bases from V and 3 bases from J, with 12 bases between. This CDR3 contains 15 residues. The CDR3 DNA sequence: TGCGCCAGCAGCCAATATCTCCTAGTTACAGATACGCAGTATTTT. Residues: CASSQYLLVTDTQYF.

There are a few counts of this clonotype. V and J are TRBV5-4 and TRBJ1-5; 7 nucleotides line up with TRBD1. Germline V lookup: CDR1 SGHNT, CDR2 YYREEE (reference sequence). The CDR3 has 14 amino acids. V was clipped by 3 bases and J by 4 bases; unmatched bases: 4. In DNA, the CDR3 is TGTGCCAGCAGCTCACAGGGGTTGAATCAGCCCCAGCATTTT. This sequence encodes CASSSQGLNQPQHF.

This clonotype was counted a few times. This chain uses TRBV3-1 with TRBJ1-3; D perhaps matches TRBD1 (5 bases). The CDR3 has 13 residues. Trimming left V 4 bases short and J 4 bases short, with 8 bases between. In germline, CDR1 is LGHDT, CDR2 YNNKEL (reference sequence). CDR3: CASSPQGGNTIYF. Written as DNA, the CDR3 is TGTGCCAGCAGCCCCCAGGGCGGAAACACCATATATTTT.

The J gene is TRBJ2-3, the V gene TRBV20-1, with a weak D call TRBD2 (6 bases). Trimming took 8 bases from V and 1 from J, leaving 16 bases between them. From germline, CDR1 is DFQATT and CDR2 SNEGSKA (reference sequence). This CDR3 has 14 residues. The CDR3 region is CSITRDFGTDTQYF. CDR3 nucleotides: TGCAGTATCACCCGGGACTTCGGCACAGATACGCAGTATTTT.

A few counts support this clonotype. This rearrangement joins TRBV4-3 to TRBJ2-3; D perhaps matches TRBD2 (5 bases). Trimming shortened V by 4 bases and J by 2 bases, and 10 bases separated the two germline ends. The germline gives CDR1 LGHNA, CDR2 YSLEER. CDR3 length equals 14 residues. CDR3 in DNA: TGCGCCAGCAGCCGATCCGGGATCACAGATACGCAGTATTTT. Its protein is CASSRSGITDTQYF.

The genes are TRBV20-1 and TRBJ2-7, with 11 bases fitting TRBD2. The CDR3 contains 18 residues. Germline lookup yields CDR1 DFQATT and CDR2 SNEGSKA (reference sequence). J lost 0 bases, V lost 0 bases, and 10 bases had no gene match. The CDR3 bases are TGCAGTGCTAGAGATGAGGCTAGCGGGAGGCCTAGCTCCTACGAGCAGTACTTC. It encodes CSARDEASGRPSSYEQYF.

This rearrangement joins TRBV5-5 to TRBJ1-5; D is undetermined. Trimming removed 0 bases from V and 4 bases from J, with 14 bases in between. This CDR3 region has 16 residues. CDR1 and CDR2 from the germline V gene are SGHKS and YYEKEE (reference sequence). CDR3 sequence: CASSLAPTRTNQPQHF. CDR3 DNA sequence: TGTGCCAGCAGCTTGGCCCCAACACGGACGAATCAGCCCCAGCATTTT.

The chain has TRBV7-2 and TRBJ2-3; 8 nucleotides align to TRBD2. CDR3 size: 14 residues. The ends lost 6 bases at V and 6 bases at J; junction bases unmatched: 8. Germline V gene data show CDR1 as SGHTA and CDR2 as FQGNSA. The CDR3 DNA is TGTGCCAGCAGTCGTAGCGGGAAGATTGATACGCAGTATTTT. Translated, it gives CASSRSGKIDTQYF.

This clonotype was seen a few times. This rearrangement joins TRBV27 to TRBJ2-5; TRBD2 matches 11 bases. The CDR3 contains 17 residues. Germline V gene lookup returns CDR1 MNHEY and CDR2 SMNVEV (reference sequence). Trimming took 1 base from V and 3 from J; bases not matched to a gene: 7. In nucleotides, the CDR3 is TGTGCCAGCAGTTTATTTGGGACTAGCGGTACGAAAGAGACCCAGTACTTC. This gives the protein CASSLFGTSGTKETQYF.

This clonotype was counted a few times. This chain uses TRBV5-6 with TRBJ2-5; D is unclear. From germline, CDR1 is SGHDT and CDR2 YYEEEE. The CDR3 is made up of 13 amino acids. V was shortened by 4 bases and J by 7 bases, with 14 bases between the two germline ends. This chain's CDR3 is CASSPLQSGTQYF. The CDR3 DNA reads as TGTGCCAGCAGCCCCCTCCAGTCTGGGACCCAGTACTTC.

This clonotype has at least ten counts. The chain couples TRBV24-1 to TRBJ2-3; 11 bases align to TRBD2. Germline V gene sequence: CDR1 KGHDR, CDR2 SFDVKD. V lost 5 bases to trimming and J lost 6 bases; unmatched junction nucleotides: 6. This CDR3 is built from 15 residues. Here the CDR3 DNA reads TGTGCCACCAGTGCTGCTAGCGGGGGGCCGGATACGCAGTATTTT. The encoded protein is CATSAASGGPDTQYF.

The CDR3 loop is CASSKPTWGQDEGTQYF. Here the CDR3 DNA reads TGTGCCAGCAGCAAACCAACATGGGGCCAGGACGAGGGTACGCAGTATTTT. The chain carries TRBV9 and TRBJ2-3, with D tentatively TRBD1 or TRBD2 (5 bases each). CDR1 and CDR2 (germline): SGDLS, YYNGEE. The CDR3 is 17 amino acids. The V gene lost 4 bases and the J gene lost 8 bases, with 26 bases spanning the gap.

In its sample, this clonotype was seen many times. This rearrangement joins TRBV28 to TRBJ1-4, with D uncertain. From germline, CDR1 is MDHEN and CDR2 SYDVKM. V was clipped by 3 bases and J by 0 bases, with 8 bases between them. The CDR3 totals 15 residues. The CDR3 bases are TGTGCCAGCAGTTTCAGGTCGGCAACTAATGAAAAACTGTTTTTT. Translation gives CASSFRSATNEKLFF.

A word on this clonotype: A read error may explain this, as a much larger clone is one base away. The V gene is TRBV12-3 or TRBV12-4, the J gene TRBJ2-2; no clear D. Trimming shortened V by 5 bases and J by 6 bases, and 10 bases separated the two germline ends. The CDR3 runs 13 residues. CDR3 amino acids: CASSIWDSGELFF. The DNA of the CDR3 is TGTGCCAGCAGTATCTGGGATTCCGGGGAGCTGTTTTTT.

In its sample, this clonotype was seen many times. The V gene is TRBV12-3 or TRBV12-4, the J gene TRBJ1-2; tentative D call: TRBD1 (5 bases). Trimming shortened V by 5 bases and J by 12 bases, and 19 bases separated the two germline ends. The length of the CDR3 is 13 residues. The CDR3 here is CASSPWGGESDTF. The CDR3 bases are TGTGCCAGCAGTCCCTGGGGGGGAGAGTCCGACACCTTC.